This passage covers 14 T cell receptor beta chains from one sample sequenced in a study of beta chain features in type 1 diabetes. Every isolated RNA sample was fully reverse transcribed, so sequencing captured expressed TCRB transcripts. Clones were read by immunoSEQ multiplex PCR, and TCRdb kept only the in-frame ones, dropping some. The sample consists of about 270,000 clones, around an eighth of them appearing once. Specimen: naive CD4+ T cells from blood. Receptors originate from a woman aged 40-49 years in good health.

The chain is built from TRBV6-5 and TRBJ1-2; D uncertain. Between the trimmed V and J ends, which lost 6 bases and 4 bases, there was a span of 9 bases. Germline V gene sequence: CDR1 MNHEY, CDR2 SVGAGI. CDR3 length: 12 amino acids. The CDR3 DNA reads as TGTGCCAGCAGCCGACTTGGCTATGGCTACACCTTC. This sequence encodes CASSRLGYGYTF.

This clone was observed many times. The chain employs TRBV9 and TRBJ2-5; possible D gene TRBD1, 6 bases. V was pared by 6 bases and J by 5 bases, with 17 bases between. CDR3 length: 14 amino acids. The germline gives CDR1 SGDLS, CDR2 YYNGEE. Here the CDR3 reads CASTSTGLQETQYF. The CDR3 DNA reads TGTGCCAGCACGTCGACAGGCCTCCAGGAGACCCAGTACTTC.

The chain couples TRBV7-2 to TRBJ2-5; weak D call: TRBD1 (6 bases). The CDR3 runs to 17 residues. Germline CDR1 is SGHTA and CDR2 is FQGNSA. V was trimmed by 1 base and J by 2 bases, leaving 17 bases between them. The CDR3 nucleotides read TGTGCCAGCAGCTTAGGGTTACAGGGAATAGCACAAGAGACCCAGTACTTC. Its protein is CASSLGLQGIAQETQYF.

This chain joins TRBV6-6 and TRBJ2-1, with TRBD2 identical over 10 bases. This CDR3 comprises 16 residues. Losses at the gene ends were 4 bases for V and 7 bases for J; bases not matched to a gene: 10. CDR1 and CDR2 from the germline V gene are MNHNY and SVGAGI (reference sequence). CDR3 sequence: CASSSTSGGAGNEQFF. The CDR3 DNA reads as TGTGCCAGCAGTTCAACAAGCGGGGGGGCAGGGAATGAGCAGTTCTTC.

The chain employs TRBV18 and TRBJ1-1, with TRBD1 matching over 8 bases. V dropped 6 bases and J dropped 4; count of bases not matched to a gene: 10. The germline V gene encodes CDR1 KGHSH and CDR2 LQKENI. The CDR3 contains 15 residues. Here the CDR3 DNA reads TGTGCCAGCTCGGAAACACAGGGGGGAGCCACTGAAGCTTTCTTT. This translates into CASSETQGGATEAFF. Based on the CDR3 plus reference TRBV18 and TRBJ1-1, the full variable domain is NAGVMQNPRHLVRRRGQEARLRCSPMKGHSHVYWYRQLPEEGLKFMVYLQKENIIDESGMPKERFSAEFPKEGPSILRIQQVVRGDSAAYFCASSETQGGATEAFFGQGTRLTVV.

This clone showed up many times. J is TRBJ2-1 and V is TRBV7-9, with TRBD2 identical over 7 bases. This CDR3 contains 15 residues. The V segment lost 9 bases and the J segment 0 bases; nucleotides outside the gene matches: 8. CDR1 is SEHNR, CDR2 FQNEAQ, per germline (reference sequence). For the CDR3, the DNA is TGTGCCAGTCCCGGCGGGGGAAGCTCCTACAATGAGCAGTTCTTC. Residues: CASPGGGSSYNEQFF.

The J gene is TRBJ2-3, the V gene TRBV25-1, with 8 bases aligning to TRBD1. V was clipped by 5 bases and J by 6 bases; unmatched bases: 10. CDR1 is MGHDK and CDR2 is SYGVNS in the germline V gene. CDR3 length equals 15 residues. The CDR3 DNA reads TGTGCCAGCAGTTTATCCTGGGACAGGTGGGATACGCAGTATTTT. Translated, it gives CASSLSWDRWDTQYF.

The chain recombines TRBV27 with TRBJ2-1; 11 bases agree with TRBD2. The CDR3 runs 15 residues. The germline CDR1 and CDR2 sequences are MNHEY and SMNVEV (reference sequence). V shed 5 bases and J 9 bases; nucleotides not matched to a gene: 9. The DNA of the CDR3 is TGTGCCAGCAGTCGTCTTAGCGGGGGGGCTACTGAGCAGTTCTTC. It translates to CASSRLSGGATEQFF.

V and J are TRBV19 and TRBJ1-6, with TRBD1 matching 10 bases. Germline assignment: CDR1 LNHDA and CDR2 SQIVND (reference sequence). Unmatched junction bases numbered 7, after V lost 7 bases and J lost 7 bases. The CDR3 is made up of 15 amino acids. CDR3 protein: CASTGDRGNNSPLHF. CDR3 nucleotides: TGTGCCAGTACCGGGGACAGGGGAAACAATTCACCCCTCCACTTT.

This clone was seen only a few times. The chain carries TRBV4-1 and TRBJ1-2; 10 bases are shared with TRBD1. Germline CDR1 reads MGHRA; CDR2 reads YSYEKL. The V and J ends lost 5 bases and 8 bases, in that order; junction bases with no gene match: 17. The CDR3 runs to 17 residues. CDR3 residues: CASSAPGTGARSRGYTF. The CDR3 nucleotides are TGCGCCAGCAGCGCGCCCGGGACAGGGGCCCGTTCGAGGGGCTACACCTTC.

The rearrangement links TRBV5-1 to TRBJ1-6; 10 nucleotides align to TRBD1. There are 16 residues in the CDR3. V was clipped by 3 bases and J by 5 bases; unmatched bases: 5. CDR1 is SGHRS and CDR2 is YFSETQ in the germline V gene. The CDR3 is CASSSGQGNDNSPLHF. CDR3 bases: TGCGCCAGCAGCTCGGGACAGGGGAATGATAATTCACCCCTCCACTTT.

The chain carries TRBV5-1 and TRBJ2-2; 9 nucleotides align to TRBD1. Germline-derived CDR1 and CDR2 are SGHRS and YFSETQ. With V trimmed by 2 bases and J by 3 bases, 2 bases remained unmatched. The CDR3 is made up of 15 amino acids. The CDR3 region has the DNA TGCGCCAGCAGCTTAAACAGGGGGCACACCGGGGAGCTGTTTTTT. Its protein is CASSLNRGHTGELFF.

This clone was counted a few times. The CDR3: CASSYQGVGVRQYF. CDR3 in DNA: TGTGCCAGCAGTTACCAGGGGGTCGGGGTAAGGCAGTACTTC. The chain links TRBV6-5 to TRBJ2-7; 7 nucleotides match TRBD1. This CDR3 contains 14 residues. Germline-derived CDR1 and CDR2 are MNHEY and SVGAGI. J lost 9 bases, V lost 2 bases, and 10 bases had no gene match.

This clone was recorded a few times. J is TRBJ2-1 and V is TRBV4-1, with D tentatively TRBD2 (6 bases). Per the germline V gene, CDR1 is MGHRA and CDR2 is YSYEKL. The V end lost 1 base, the J end lost 7 bases, and 17 bases lay between the germline ends. This CDR3 is 16 amino acids long. The CDR3 DNA reads as TGCGCCAGCAGCCAAGCGGGACTGGGCTCGGGTAATGAGCAGTTCTTC. As protein: CASSQAGLGSGNEQFF.